This T cell receptor beta chain is drawn from a study of T cell repertoires in cytomegalovirus infection. V lost 10 bases and J lost 6, with 14 bases in between. The CDR3 is 11 residues long. CDR1 is SGDLS, CDR2 YYNGEE, per germline. In this sample, this clonotype turned up a few times. Its antigen remains unknown. TCRdb re-called the reads with MiXCR, one entry per CDR3 protein. Of about 830,000 distinct CDR3 sequences listed, 30% to 35% were seen once; the top ten hold around an eighth. The sample was cultured CD8+ T cells from PBMCs, taken from culture after CMV antigen stimulation. The TCR comes from a human donor in good health (CMV status not recorded). Some clones in this sample may be carry-over from other donors' samples. J is TRBJ2-7 and V is TRBV9; tentatively, D is TRBD2 (7 bases). The CDR3, as DNA: TGTGCCCGGGGGGCCTGGGGCGAGCAGTACGTC. Translating it yields CARGAWGEQYV.